The 30 T cell receptor beta chains given below trace back to one sample, sequenced in a study of CD8 T cell repertoires and HIV-1 epitope variants. Clones were sequenced by immunoSEQ multiplex PCR, and TCRdb holds only the in-frame ones, with some missing. The sample yields fewer than 6,000 clones, 50% to 75% seen once. For these TCRs, the target antigens are not known. Sequences were obtained from cultured CD8+ T cells derived from PBMCs. Receptor source: a male donor with HIV.

V and J are TRBV4-2 and TRBJ1-1; TRBD1 aligns across 10 bases. Trimming at V came to 4 bases and at J to 3 bases, leaving 14 bases not matched to a gene. This CDR3 has 18 residues. In germline, CDR1 is LGHNA, CDR2 YNFKEQ. The CDR3 loop reads CASSPIDRGRGEYTEAFF. CDR3 DNA: TGTGCCAGCAGCCCCATAGACAGGGGGCGCGGAGAGTACACTGAAGCTTTCTTT.

The chain recombines TRBV5-6 with TRBJ2-5, with D possibly being TRBD1 (5 bases). In germline, CDR1 is SGHDT, CDR2 YYEEEE. The CDR3 runs 14 residues. Trimming took off 4 bases at V and 2 bases at J, with 12 bases between the two ends. CDR3 DNA sequence: TGTGCCAGCAGCCTGACGGCAGGGCAAGAGACCCAGTACTTC. Protein sequence: CASSLTAGQETQYF.

The V call is TRBV6-5, the J call TRBJ1-5; the D is unclear. The CDR3 is made up of 13 amino acids. Germline CDR1 and CDR2: MNHEY and SVGAGI. V was shortened by 2 bases and J by 1 base, with 3 bases between the two germline ends. The CDR3, as DNA: TGTGCCAGCAGTTACATGAGCAATCAGCCCCAGCATTTT. Its protein is CASSYMSNQPQHF.

The V call is TRBV11-2, the J call TRBJ1-1, with D tentatively TRBD1 (5 bases). The CDR3 is made up of 12 amino acids. The germline V and J ends were trimmed by 10 bases and 4 bases, with 13 bases remaining between them. Germline CDR1 and CDR2: SGHAT and FQNNGV. The CDR3 DNA sequence: TGTGCCACCCAAGGGGTGGGCACTGAAGCTTTCTTT. Amino acid sequence: CATQGVGTEAFF.

The V and J genes are TRBV5-1 and TRBJ2-1; the match to TRBD1 covers 7 bases. The V gene end was trimmed by 3 bases and the J gene end by 7 bases; junction bases not matched to a gene: 13. The CDR3 is 16 amino acids. Per the germline V gene, CDR1 is SGHRS and CDR2 is YFSETQ. This chain's CDR3 is CASSSGYRGHENEQFF. The CDR3, as DNA: TGCGCCAGCAGCTCCGGGTATAGGGGGCACGAGAATGAGCAGTTCTTC.

This chain uses TRBV6-5 with TRBJ2-2, with D perhaps being TRBD1 or TRBD2 (5 bases each). V was trimmed by 6 bases and J by 4 bases, leaving 9 bases between them. This CDR3 is built from 13 residues. Germline loops: CDR1 MNHEY, CDR2 SVGAGI. CDR3 sequence reads: CASSRDVTGELFF. For the CDR3, the DNA is TGTGCCAGCAGCCGGGACGTCACCGGGGAGCTGTTTTTT.

This chain connects TRBV7-6 to TRBJ2-7; D tentatively reads TRBD1 or TRBD2 (5 bases each). V lost 2 bases, J lost 2 bases, and 7 bases lay in between. CDR3 length equals 13 residues. From germline, CDR1 is SGHVS and CDR2 FNYEAQ. CDR3 sequence (DNA): TGTGCCAGCAGCTTATGGGGGACCTACGAGCAGTACTTC. Its translation is CASSLWGTYEQYF.

The V and J genes are TRBV14 and TRBJ1-3, with 10 bases that match TRBD1. Germline CDR1 SGHDN, CDR2 FVKESK. The CDR3 has 17 residues. V shed 3 bases and J 3 bases; nucleotides not matched to a gene: 8. The CDR3 region has the DNA TGTGCCAGCAGCCAGGTCCGACAGGGGGCGATTGGAAACACCATATATTTT. The encoded protein is CASSQVRQGAIGNTIYF.

The rearrangement links TRBV2 to TRBJ2-2; the D is unclear. In germline, CDR1 is SNHLY, CDR2 FYNNEI. V lost 3 bases and J 1 base, leaving 6 bases between the germline ends. This CDR3 spans 14 amino acids. The CDR3 reads CASSDRLNTGELFF. CDR3 sequence (DNA): TGTGCCAGCAGTGACAGATTGAACACCGGGGAGCTGTTTTTT.

The chain recombines TRBV13 with TRBJ2-6; D may be TRBD1 or TRBD2 (5 bases each). With 5 bases removed from V and 0 bases from J, the gap between germline ends came to 20 bases. This CDR3 has 19 amino acids. Germline V CDR1 and CDR2: PRHDT, FYEKMQ (reference sequence). CDR3 in DNA: TGTGCCAGCAGCGTCCGGGACGGAACACCTTACTCTGGGGCCAACGTCCTGACTTTC. Protein sequence: CASSVRDGTPYSGANVLTF.

This clone was counted between two and nine times. This chain connects TRBV9 to TRBJ1-1, with D perhaps TRBD1 (5 bases). V was cut by 2 bases and J by 6 bases, with 11 bases left in between. The CDR3 runs to 13 residues. The germline V gene has CDR1 SGDLS and CDR2 YYNGEE. The CDR3 spells CASSVGGSSEAFF. The DNA for the CDR3 is TGTGCCAGCAGCGTGGGGGGTTCGTCTGAAGCTTTCTTT.

The rearrangement uses TRBV4-2 and TRBJ1-3; unclear D gene. Per the germline V gene, CDR1 is LGHNA and CDR2 is YNFKEQ. The CDR3 consists of 11 residues. Trimming stripped 5 bases from V and 3 bases from J, with 2 bases between. For the CDR3, the DNA is TGTGCCAGCAGCAATGGAAACACCATATATTTT. Translation gives CASSNGNTIYF.

This chain joins TRBV10-3 and TRBJ2-1; TRBD2 agrees at 12 bases. CDR1 is ENHRY, CDR2 SYGVKD, per germline. The J segment lost 2 bases and the V segment lost 2 bases, leaving 1 base of the junction unmatched. There are 16 residues in the CDR3. In DNA, the CDR3 is TGTGCCATCAGTGAGACTAGCGGGGGGACCTACAATGAGCAGTTCTTC. Amino acids: CAISETSGGTYNEQFF.

This clone was observed a few times. J is TRBJ1-5 and V is TRBV27, with TRBD1 as a possible D gene (5 bases). Trimming cost V 5 bases and J 5 bases, with 16 bases left between them. The CDR3 runs 15 residues. Germline V gene lookup returns CDR1 MNHEY and CDR2 SMNVEV (reference sequence). CDR3 sequence: CASSPSWGRHQPQHF. CDR3 DNA sequence: TGTGCCAGCAGTCCCAGTTGGGGGAGGCATCAGCCCCAGCATTTT.

This sequence joins TRBV7-8 and TRBJ2-7; D may correspond to TRBD1 or TRBD2 (5 bases each). CDR1 is SGHVS, CDR2 FQNEAQ, per germline. The V and J ends lost 4 bases and 0 bases respectively, with 10 bases between them. The CDR3 contains 14 residues. CDR3 residues: CASSSGTSSYEQYF. CDR3 nucleotide sequence: TGTGCCAGCAGCTCAGGGACCTCCTCCTACGAGCAGTACTTC.

The chain joins TRBV29-1 to TRBJ2-3; TRBD1 might be the D (6 bases). Germline V gene data show CDR1 as SQVTM and CDR2 as ANQGSEA. The V gene lost 6 bases and the J gene lost 5 bases, with 9 bases spanning the gap. The CDR3 is made up of 11 amino acids. Here the CDR3 DNA reads TGCAGCGTCACAGGGTTAGATACGCAGTATTTT. Protein sequence: CSVTGLDTQYF.

This rearrangement joins TRBV19 to TRBJ2-1; 7 bases match TRBD2. Unmatched junction bases numbered 9, after V lost 5 bases and J lost 5 bases. The CDR3 is made up of 15 amino acids. Germline assignment: CDR1 LNHDA and CDR2 SQIVND (reference sequence). CDR3 nucleotides: TGTGCCAGTAGTTCTGTCTCTAGCGGCAACAATGAGCAGTTCTTC. Translation gives CASSSVSSGNNEQFF.

The chain is built from TRBV7-9 and TRBJ2-1; no definite D call. The length of the CDR3 is 12 residues. Germline-derived CDR1 and CDR2 are SEHNR and FQNEAQ (reference sequence). Deletions cut 3 bases from V and 9 bases from J, with 9 bases between. CDR3 sequence (DNA): TGTGCCAGCAGCTTTCTAAGGGTTGAGCAGTTCTTC. Amino acid sequence: CASSFLRVEQFF.

This chain uses TRBV2 with TRBJ1-2; D is possibly TRBD1 (6 bases). With 5 bases removed from V and 2 bases from J, the gap between germline ends came to 21 bases. Germline CDR1 is SNHLY and CDR2 is FYNNEI. The CDR3 loop spans 17 amino acids. As DNA, the CDR3 is TGTGCCAGCAGTCCTTTTGAGACAGGAGAAGAGAACTATGGCTACACCTTC. Encoded protein: CASSPFETGEENYGYTF.

This clone was seen only once. The rearrangement uses TRBV7-9 and TRBJ2-3; D is unclear. Germline values: CDR1 SEHNR, CDR2 FQNEAQ (reference sequence). Trimming took off 1 base at V and 4 bases at J, with 9 bases between the two ends. The length of the CDR3 is 14 residues. CDR3 sequence: CASSLDQRPDTQYF. The CDR3 nucleotides read TGTGCCAGCAGCTTAGACCAGCGCCCAGATACGCAGTATTTT.

As regards this clone: At one end the junction does not follow the germline gene, possibly because of a read error. The CDR3 coding sequence is TGTGCCAGCAGTTACTCTAGCGGCCAAGGGACCCAGTACTTC. Protein product: CASSYSSGQGTQYF. The chain joins TRBV6-5 to TRBJ2-5, with D maybe TRBD2 (6 bases). CDR1 is MNHEY and CDR2 is SVGAGI in the germline V gene. The CDR3 totals 14 residues.

This clone appeared a few times. J is TRBJ1-2 and V is TRBV7-2; D may be TRBD1 (5 bases). Germline CDR1 and CDR2: SGHTA and FQGNSA. V was shortened by 2 bases and J by 4 bases, with 11 bases between the two germline ends. This CDR3 region has 14 residues. The CDR3 DNA reads TGTGCCAGCAGCTTATTGACAGCGACCTATGGCTACACCTTC. It encodes CASSLLTATYGYTF.

The chain joins TRBV6-5 to TRBJ2-3; a weak D match, TRBD1 (6 bases). The CDR3 extends over 14 amino acids. CDR1 is MNHEY and CDR2 is SVGAGI in the germline V gene. V was shortened by 5 bases and J by 7 bases, with 16 bases between the two germline ends. The CDR3 reads CASSESDRHYTQYF. CDR3 coding DNA: TGTGCCAGCAGTGAATCGGACAGACACTATACGCAGTATTTT.

The chain recombines TRBV7-9 with TRBJ2-5; D might be TRBD1 (6 bases). Per germline, CDR1 SEHNR and CDR2 FQNEAQ (reference sequence). The CDR3 consists of 13 residues. V lost 5 bases and J 2 bases, leaving 9 bases between the germline ends. Here the CDR3 DNA reads TGTGCCAGCAGCCCTGGACAGCAAGAGACCCAGTACTTC. Amino acids: CASSPGQQETQYF.

This clone turned up a few times. This chain links TRBV4-1 with TRBJ2-1; D is unclear. The CDR3 length is 14 residues. V was pared by 1 base and J by 0 bases, with 4 bases between. Germline V CDR1 and CDR2: MGHRA, YSYEKL. The CDR3 loop is CASSQASSYNEQFF. DNA for the CDR3: TGCGCCAGCAGCCAAGCGAGCTCCTACAATGAGCAGTTCTTC.

This chain connects TRBV9 to TRBJ2-7; no clear D gene. There are 12 residues in the CDR3. Germline lookup yields CDR1 SGDLS and CDR2 YYNGEE. V was pared by 0 bases and J by 4 bases, with 5 bases between. In DNA, the CDR3 is TGTGCCAGCAGCGTAGACGATTACGAGCAGTACTTC. Its protein product is CASSVDDYEQYF.

This clone was seen only a few times. This chain joins TRBV7-9 and TRBJ1-2; possible D gene TRBD1, 6 bases. CDR3 length equals 15 residues. Germline CDR1 reads SEHNR; CDR2 reads FQNEAQ (reference sequence). V lost 4 bases and J lost 1, with 13 bases in between. The CDR3 sequence: CASSSGVGDNYGYTF. CDR3 DNA sequence: TGTGCCAGCAGCTCAGGGGTTGGGGATAACTATGGCTACACCTTC.

The chain links TRBV5-6 to TRBJ2-2, with 10 bases lining up with TRBD1. V was clipped by 2 bases and J by 4 bases; unmatched bases: 5. The CDR3 has 16 residues. Germline CDR1 SGHDT, CDR2 YYEEEE. The CDR3 DNA sequence: TGTGCCAGCAGCTTTGGGACAGGGGATATCACCGGGGAGCTGTTTTTT. This encodes CASSFGTGDITGELFF.

This chain connects TRBV19 to TRBJ2-1; TRBD2 matches at 8 bases. Germline CDR1 and CDR2: LNHDA and SQIVND (reference sequence). This CDR3 is 15 amino acids long. V shed 8 bases, J shed 2 bases, and the junction held 8 bases outside the gene matches. The CDR3, as DNA: TGTGCCAGTCGGAGCTTAGCGGGACCCTACAATGAGCAGTTCTTC. Translating gives CASRSLAGPYNEQFF.

The chain carries TRBV28 and TRBJ2-7; D unresolved. Germline loops: CDR1 MDHEN, CDR2 SYDVKM. The length of the CDR3 is 11 residues. V was clipped by 6 bases and J by 4 bases, with 7 bases between them. The CDR3 nucleotides read TGTGCCAGCAGCCCGGGTTACGAGCAGTACTTC. The encoded protein is CASSPGYEQYF.